A selection of T cell receptor beta chains follows, all from one sample in a study of blood T cell repertoires in COVID-19. Profiled with immunoSEQ multiplex PCR; TCRdb holds only in-frame clones, not every one. Among hundreds of thousands of clones listed, approximately 89% were seen once. Specimen: peripheral blood. Receptors originate from a woman under 30 who had recovered from COVID-19. Each CDR3 is given with its conserved first and last residue. Fields, in order: clone size, J gene, V gene, D gene, CDR3 protein, CDR3 DNA. The D gene is left open where the match is weak. Not all rows give a size; the values are once, few, many and, for expanded clones, a class.

size: -; J: TRBJ1-4; V: TRBV7-9; D: TRBD1; CDR3: CASSLTGTTNEKLFF; DNA: TGTGCCAGCAGCCTGACAGGGACGACTAATGAAAAACTGTTTTTT
size: -; J: TRBJ2-2; V: TRBV18; D: -; CDR3: CASSLSESGELFF; DNA: TGTGCCAGCTCACTGTCAGAATCCGGGGAGCTGTTTTTT
size: -; J: TRBJ2-2; V: TRBV4-3; D: -; CDR3: CASSQDRIGELFF; DNA: TGCGCCAGCAGCCAAGACAGGATCGGGGAGCTGTTTTTT
size: once; J: TRBJ2-1; V: TRBV9; D: TRBD1; CDR3: CASTAGTATYNEQFF; DNA: TGTGCCAGCACCGCCGGGACAGCTACCTACAATGAGCAGTTCTTC
size: -; J: TRBJ1-1; V: TRBV6-5; D: -; CDR3: CASSYGDSTEAFF; DNA: TGTGCCAGCAGTTACGGCGACAGCACTGAAGCTTTCTTT
size: once; J: TRBJ1-2; V: TRBV11-3; D: TRBD1; CDR3: CASSYTGQSSGYTF; DNA: TGTGCCAGCAGCTACACGGGACAGTCCTCTGGCTACACCTTC
size: -; J: TRBJ1-1; V: TRBV18; D: TRBD1; CDR3: CASSQRQGVLNTEAFF; DNA: TGTGCCAGCTCCCAAAGACAGGGGGTCCTGAACACTGAAGCTTTCTTT
size: -; J: TRBJ1-1; V: TRBV6-2/TRBV6-3; D: -; CDR3: CASSPGHFTEAFF; DNA: TGTGCCAGCAGTCCCGGACACTTCACTGAAGCTTTCTTT
size: -; J: TRBJ2-3; V: TRBV18; D: -; CDR3: CASSPSPQGRSTDTQYF; DNA: TGTGCCAGCTCACCGTCCCCACAGGGCCGAAGCACAGATACGCAGTATTTT
size: -; J: TRBJ2-1; V: TRBV7-9; D: TRBD1; CDR3: CASSLGWNRGINEQFF; DNA: TGTGCCAGCAGCTTAGGATGGAACAGGGGTATAAATGAGCAGTTCTTC
size: once; J: TRBJ2-5; V: TRBV5-1; D: TRBD2; CDR3: CASSLGLAGGLKETQYF; DNA: TGCGCCAGCAGCTTGGGACTAGCGGGAGGGTTAAAAGAGACCCAGTACTTC
size: -; J: TRBJ1-2; V: TRBV6-4; D: -; CDR3: CASSEWQGYGYTF; DNA: TGTGCCAGCAGTGAGTGGCAGGGGTATGGCTACACCTTC
size: once; J: TRBJ2-3; V: TRBV27; D: -; CDR3: CASSQGWTQGQQYTDTQYF; DNA: TGTGCCAGCAGTCAGGGCTGGACCCAAGGCCAGCAATACACAGATACGCAGTATTTT
size: few; J: TRBJ2-5; V: TRBV7-2; D: TRBD2; CDR3: CASSLASSGMWETQYF; DNA: TGTGCCAGCAGCTTAGCTTCTAGCGGGATGTGGGAGACCCAGTACTTC
size: -; J: TRBJ2-1; V: TRBV29-1; D: TRBD2; CDR3: CSVDRTSGGNEQFF; DNA: TGCAGCGTTGACCGGACTAGCGGGGGCAATGAGCAGTTCTTC
size: once; J: TRBJ2-2; V: TRBV6-4; D: TRBD2; CDR3: CASSATGTTGTGELFF; DNA: TGTGCCAGCAGCGCAACCGGGACTACCGGCACCGGGGAGCTGTTTTTT
size: -; J: TRBJ1-1; V: TRBV19; D: -; CDR3: CASSLRFPNTEAFF; DNA: TGTGCCAGTAGTCTCAGGTTTCCGAACACTGAAGCTTTCTTT
size: once; J: TRBJ1-2; V: TRBV19; D: TRBD1; CDR3: CASSKSSGQELIYGYTF; DNA: TGTGCCAGTAGCAAAAGCTCTGGACAGGAACTGATCTATGGCTACACCTTC
size: -; J: TRBJ1-1; V: TRBV3-1/TRBV3-2; D: -; CDR3: CASSQDWVGDTEAFF; DNA: TGTGCCAGCAGCCAAGATTGGGTAGGGGACACTGAAGCTTTCTTT
size: -; J: TRBJ1-2; V: TRBV5-6; D: TRBD1; CDR3: CASSWTGGAFYTF; DNA: TGTGCCAGCAGCTGGACAGGGGGCGCATTCTACACCTTC
size: -; J: TRBJ1-3; V: TRBV3-1/TRBV3-2; D: -; CDR3: CASSQDGWSPTSGNTIYF; DNA: TGTGCCAGCAGCCAAGATGGCTGGAGCCCCACCTCTGGAAACACCATATATTTT
size: -; J: TRBJ2-2; V: TRBV6-5; D: -; CDR3: CASRVYGGSGELFF; DNA: TGTGCCAGCAGGGTGTATGGCGGTTCCGGGGAGCTGTTTTTT
size: -; J: TRBJ2-1; V: TRBV6-5; D: -; CDR3: CASRFRDEQFF; DNA: TGTGCCAGCAGATTTCGCGATGAGCAGTTCTTC
size: -; J: TRBJ1-1; V: TRBV4-1; D: TRBD1; CDR3: CASSQGQGASTEAFF; DNA: TGCGCCAGCAGCCAAGGACAGGGGGCGAGCACTGAAGCTTTCTTT
size: -; J: TRBJ1-4; V: TRBV5-1; D: -; CDR3: CASSLDTRYPEKLFF; DNA: TGCGCCAGCAGCTTGGACACTAGGTACCCTGAAAAACTGTTTTTT
size: -; J: TRBJ1-5; V: TRBV28; D: -; CDR3: CASSSPWPQHF; DNA: TGTGCCAGCAGTTCCCCCTGGCCCCAGCATTTT
size: -; J: TRBJ2-1; V: TRBV7-2; D: -; CDR3: CASSFRPGYNEQFF; DNA: TGTGCCAGCAGCTTCCGACCGGGTTACAATGAGCAGTTCTTC
size: -; J: TRBJ2-2; V: TRBV29-1; D: -; CDR3: CSVEYRNTGELFF; DNA: TGCAGCGTTGAGTACAGGAACACCGGGGAGCTGTTTTTT
size: -; J: TRBJ1-5; V: TRBV29-1; D: -; CDR3: CSVLLNSNQPQHF; DNA: TGCAGCGTTTTACTGAATAGCAATCAGCCCCAGCATTTT
size: -; J: TRBJ1-1; V: TRBV7-2; D: -; CDR3: CASSLVRGPNTEAFF; DNA: TGTGCCAGCAGCTTAGTAAGGGGCCCGAACACTGAAGCTTTCTTT
size: -; J: TRBJ1-1; V: TRBV19; D: TRBD1; CDR3: CASSRAGTGNTEAFF; DNA: TGTGCCAGTAGTAGGGCCGGGACAGGGAACACTGAAGCTTTCTTT
size: once; J: TRBJ1-3; V: TRBV7-9; D: TRBD1; CDR3: CASSTRDSSGNTIYF; DNA: TGTGCCAGCAGCACCCGGGACAGCTCTGGAAACACCATATATTTT
size: -; J: TRBJ1-1; V: TRBV18; D: -; CDR3: CASSPPKNTEAFF; DNA: TGTGCCAGCTCACCACCCAAGAACACTGAAGCTTTCTTT
size: -; J: TRBJ2-5; V: TRBV4-3; D: -; CDR3: CASSPRYLQGGETQYF; DNA: TGCGCCAGCAGCCCCCGATATTTACAGGGTGGAGAGACCCAGTACTTC
size: -; J: TRBJ2-3; V: TRBV6-4; D: TRBD2; CDR3: CASSLAGGSDTQYF; DNA: TGTGCCAGCAGTCTAGCGGGAGGGTCAGATACGCAGTATTTT
size: -; J: TRBJ2-1; V: TRBV6-5; D: TRBD2; CDR3: CASRSATSGFGQFF; DNA: TGTGCCAGCAGATCCGCGACTAGCGGGTTCGGGCAGTTCTTC
size: -; J: TRBJ1-1; V: TRBV5-1; D: -; CDR3: CASSIHGGTEAFF; DNA: TGCGCCAGCAGCATTCACGGGGGCACTGAAGCTTTCTTT
size: -; J: TRBJ2-3; V: TRBV6-6; D: TRBD2; CDR3: CASRQTSGSDTQYF; DNA: TGTGCCAGCAGACAGACTAGCGGGAGCGATACGCAGTATTTT
size: -; J: TRBJ2-2; V: TRBV7-2; D: -; CDR3: CASSLDLNTGELFF; DNA: TGTGCCAGCAGTTTGGACTTGAACACCGGGGAGCTGTTTTTT
size: -; J: TRBJ2-1; V: TRBV7-8; D: -; CDR3: CASSLAGYRSEQFF; DNA: TGTGCCAGCAGCTTAGCGGGCTATCGTAGTGAGCAGTTCTTC
size: -; J: TRBJ1-1; V: TRBV9; D: -; CDR3: CASSRGNTEAFF; DNA: TGTGCCAGCAGTAGAGGGAACACTGAAGCTTTCTTT
size: -; J: TRBJ1-1; V: TRBV16; D: -; CDR3: CASSRDTNGVAEAFF; DNA: TGTGCCAGCAGCCGGGACACAAATGGGGTGGCTGAAGCTTTCTTT
size: -; J: TRBJ1-2; V: TRBV6-2/TRBV6-3; D: -; CDR3: CASSFYRVYGYTF; DNA: TGTGCCAGCAGTTTCTACAGGGTCTATGGCTACACCTTC
size: -; J: TRBJ2-1; V: TRBV20-1; D: -; CDR3: CSALTDEQFF; DNA: TGCAGTGCCCTTACGGATGAGCAGTTCTTC
size: -; J: TRBJ1-1; V: TRBV20-1; D: -; CDR3: CSASRGTHTEAFF; DNA: TGCAGTGCTAGTAGAGGGACACACACTGAAGCTTTCTTT
size: -; J: TRBJ2-5; V: TRBV5-1; D: TRBD1; CDR3: CASSLERTGFETQYF; DNA: TGCGCCAGCAGCTTGGAGAGGACAGGGTTTGAGACCCAGTACTTC
size: once; J: TRBJ1-2; V: TRBV5-1; D: TRBD1; CDR3: CASSLIPGQGGDYTF; DNA: TGCGCCAGCAGCCTAATCCCGGGACAGGGGGGAGACTACACCTTC
size: -; J: TRBJ1-1; V: TRBV30; D: -; CDR3: CAWSVRSYSGNGPEAFF; DNA: TGTGCCTGGAGTGTACGTTCCTATTCAGGGAATGGGCCTGAAGCTTTCTTT
size: -; J: TRBJ2-1; V: TRBV5-6; D: TRBD2; CDR3: CASSYMGLAGVGEQFF; DNA: TGTGCCAGCAGCTACATGGGACTAGCGGGAGTTGGTGAGCAGTTCTTC
size: -; J: TRBJ1-1; V: TRBV11-2; D: -; CDR3: CASSLDLGLLNTEAFF; DNA: TGTGCCAGCAGCTTAGATTTGGGACTCCTAAACACTGAAGCTTTCTTT
size: -; J: TRBJ2-1; V: TRBV4-3; D: TRBD2; CDR3: CASSQASGNSYNEQFF; DNA: TGCGCCAGCAGCCAAGCTAGCGGGAACTCCTACAATGAGCAGTTCTTC
size: -; J: TRBJ2-1; V: TRBV18; D: TRBD2; CDR3: CASSRRTSGFSYNEQFF; DNA: TGTGCCAGCTCCCGCAGGACTAGCGGGTTCTCCTACAATGAGCAGTTCTTC
size: -; J: TRBJ2-3; V: TRBV15; D: -; CDR3: CATSRDPSTDTQYF; DNA: TGTGCCACCAGCAGAGATCCGTCCACAGATACGCAGTATTTT
size: -; J: TRBJ1-3; V: TRBV4-1; D: -; CDR3: CASSRTMETAIYF; DNA: TGCGCCAGCAGCCGAACCATGGAAACAGCCATATATTTT
size: few; J: TRBJ1-2; V: TRBV14; D: -; CDR3: CASSLQVQGSGYTF; DNA: TGTGCCAGCAGCCTACAAGTACAGGGAAGCGGCTACACCTTC
size: -; J: TRBJ2-1; V: TRBV24-1; D: TRBD1; CDR3: CATSAEGAGTYNEQFF; DNA: TGTGCCACCAGCGCCGAGGGGGCAGGGACCTACAATGAGCAGTTCTTC
size: -; J: TRBJ2-2; V: TRBV9; D: TRBD2; CDR3: CASSVAPAGGNTGELFF; DNA: TGTGCCAGCAGCGTAGCCCCAGCGGGAGGAAACACCGGGGAGCTGTTTTTT
size: -; J: TRBJ2-1; V: TRBV9; D: -; CDR3: CASSVEGGPYNEQFF; DNA: TGTGCCAGCAGCGTAGAGGGGGGGCCTTACAATGAGCAGTTCTTC